This entry is about one TCR beta chain. This sample is drawn from a study of blood T cell repertoires in COVID-19. From germline, CDR1 is GTSNPN and CDR2 SVGIG (reference sequence). V was shortened by 7 bases and J by 1 base, with 10 bases between the two germline ends. The CDR3 covers 13 residues. Sequencing used immunoSEQ multiplex PCR; TCRdb keeps in-frame clones, though not all of them. The sample lists about 120,000 clones, around 80% occurring once. The receptor was isolated from a man aged 70-80 years with acute or convalescent COVID-19. The source material was peripheral blood. The chain couples TRBV30 to TRBJ2-2; possibly TRBD1 for D (5 bases). The CDR3 loop is CALDTLNTGELFF. The CDR3 DNA reads as TGTGCCTTGGACACCTTGAACACCGGGGAGCTGTTTTTT.